One and the same sample provided the 2 T cell receptor beta chains below, sequenced in a study of human T cells and chemical hapten exposure. TCRdb used MiXCR to reprocess the RACE reads, holding one entry per CDR3 protein. The table includes 80,000 to 95,000 distinct CDR3 sequences, approximately 10% detected once. Time point in this sample: patch test 2, 6 weeks after DPC sensitization. Treatment described: therapeutic diphenylcyclopropenone sensitization with weekly scalp DPC. Source: whole blood, taken in connection with sensitization to the hapten diphenylcyclopropenone (DPC). The receptors come from a man aged 35-49 years with alopecia areata. Some clones in this sample may be carry-over from other donors' samples.

This chain connects TRBV4-1 to TRBJ2-7; D not resolved. Germline values: CDR1 MGHRA, CDR2 YSYEKL. The CDR3 covers 16 residues. The germline V and J ends were trimmed by 0 bases and 3 bases, with 15 bases remaining between them. The CDR3 region is CASSQDQLGRLYEQYV. DNA of the CDR3: TGCGCCAGCAGCCAAGATCAGCTCGGACGCCTCTACGAGCAGTACGTC.

The V and J genes are TRBV5-5 and TRBJ1-1; 7 bases map to TRBD1. J lost 7 bases, V lost 4 bases, and 4 bases had no gene match. The CDR3 extends over 12 amino acids. Germline CDR1 SGHKS, CDR2 YYEKEE (reference sequence). The CDR3 spells CASSQGQLEAFF. CDR3 DNA sequence: TGTGCCAGCAGCCAGGGACAGCTTGAAGCTTTCTTT.